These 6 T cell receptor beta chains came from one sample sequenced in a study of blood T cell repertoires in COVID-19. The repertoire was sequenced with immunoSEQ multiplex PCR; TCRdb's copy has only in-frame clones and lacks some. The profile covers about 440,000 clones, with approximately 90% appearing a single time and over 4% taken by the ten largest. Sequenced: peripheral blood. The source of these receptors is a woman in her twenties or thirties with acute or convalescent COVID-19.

The CDR3 loop reads CASSLSGQHLSNQPQHF. The CDR3 coding sequence is TGTGCCAGCAGTTTATCGGGACAGCACCTTAGCAATCAGCCCCAGCATTTT. The rearrangement links TRBV27 to TRBJ1-5, with 7 bases identical to TRBD1. With V trimmed by 0 bases and J by 0 bases, 5 bases remained unmatched. The CDR3 contains 17 residues. CDR1 is MNHEY and CDR2 is SMNVEV in the germline V gene (reference sequence).

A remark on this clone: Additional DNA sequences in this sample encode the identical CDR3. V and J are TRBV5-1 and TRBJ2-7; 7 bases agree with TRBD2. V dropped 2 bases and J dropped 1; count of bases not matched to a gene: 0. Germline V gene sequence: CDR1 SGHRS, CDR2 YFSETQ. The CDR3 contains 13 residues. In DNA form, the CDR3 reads TGCGCCAGCAGCTTCGGGGGGTCCTACGAGCAGTACTTC. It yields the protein CASSFGGSYEQYF. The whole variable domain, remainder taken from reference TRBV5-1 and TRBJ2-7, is KAGVTQTPRYLIKTRGQQVTLSCSPISGHRSVSWYQQTPGQGLQFLFEYFSETQRNKGNFPGRFSGRQFSNSRSEMNVSTLELGDSALYLCASSFGGSYEQYFGPGTRLTVT.

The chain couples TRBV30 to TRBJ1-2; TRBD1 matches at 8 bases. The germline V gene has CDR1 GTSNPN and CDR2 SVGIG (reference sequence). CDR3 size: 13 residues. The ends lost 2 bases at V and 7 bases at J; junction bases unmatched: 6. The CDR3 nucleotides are TGTGCCTGGAGTCTGGACAGGGCCGGTGGCTACACCTTC. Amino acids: CAWSLDRAGGYTF. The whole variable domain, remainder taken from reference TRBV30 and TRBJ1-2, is SQTIHQWPATLVQPVGSPLSLECTVEGTSNPNLYWYRQAAGRGLQLLFYSVGIGQISSEVPQNLSASRPQDRQFILSSKKLLLSDSGFYLCAWSLDRAGGYTFGSGTRLTVV.

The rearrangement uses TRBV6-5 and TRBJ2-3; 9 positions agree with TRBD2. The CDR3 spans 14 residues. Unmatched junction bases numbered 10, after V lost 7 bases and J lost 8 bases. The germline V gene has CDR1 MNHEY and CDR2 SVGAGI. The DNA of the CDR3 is TGTGCCAGCACCCCTAGCGGGACGCGATTTACGCAGTATTTT. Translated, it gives CASTPSGTRFTQYF.

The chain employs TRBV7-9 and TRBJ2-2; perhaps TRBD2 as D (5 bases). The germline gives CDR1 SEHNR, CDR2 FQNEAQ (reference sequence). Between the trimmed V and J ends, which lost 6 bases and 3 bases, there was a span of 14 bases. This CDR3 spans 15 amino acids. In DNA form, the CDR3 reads TGTGCCAGCAGGCCTCGAGGGAGAGACACCGGGGAGCTGTTTTTT. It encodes CASRPRGRDTGELFF.

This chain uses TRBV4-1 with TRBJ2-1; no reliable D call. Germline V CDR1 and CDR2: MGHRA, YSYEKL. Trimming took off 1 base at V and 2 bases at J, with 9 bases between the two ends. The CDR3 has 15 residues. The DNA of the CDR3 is TGCGCCAGCAGCCAAGGGGCCGACCCCTACAATGAGCAGTTCTTC. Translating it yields CASSQGADPYNEQFF.